Listed below are T cell receptor beta chains from one sample, sequenced in a study of blood T cells in healthy people across ages. MiXCR was run by TCRdb on the 5' RACE reads, yielding one entry per CDR3 protein. Of roughly 800,000 distinct CDR3 sequences detected, roughly 60% appear once; the ten largest clones hold around 20%. Sequencing was performed on blood. The receptors were gathered from a man aged 25 to 40 in good health. The conserved cysteine and the conserved F or W are not part of the CDR3 here. A D gene is named only where the DNA matches it firmly.

TRBJ2-7 | TRBV2 | - | ASRGAHDEQY
TRBJ2-5 | TRBV7-9 | - | ASSYLAQETQY
TRBJ2-7 | TRBV20-1 | - | SARDVATSSYEQY
TRBJ2-1 | TRBV18 | - | ASSPRVHEQF
TRBJ2-1 | TRBV6-1 | - | ASTDRRLGLNEQF
TRBJ1-4 | TRBV10-3 | TRBD1 | AIRPGQGTMELEKLF
TRBJ1-2 | TRBV7-9 | - | ASSLLGVADGYT
TRBJ2-1 | TRBV6-5 | TRBD2 | ASRIAGEQF
TRBJ2-7 | TRBV7-2 | TRBD1 | ASSLRQGIRYEQY
TRBJ2-7 | TRBV29-1 | - | SVEVGTTEAEQY
TRBJ2-1 | TRBV20-1 | TRBD2 | SAEPGLASYNEQF
TRBJ1-1 | TRBV7-9 | - | ASSLEPRRPAF
TRBJ2-2 | TRBV7-2 | TRBD2 | ASSLRGSGELF
TRBJ1-2 | TRBV20-1 | TRBD1 | SAEPDRAKGYT
TRBJ2-1 | TRBV20-1 | - | SANPGTGFSINEQF
TRBJ1-2 | TRBV20-1 | TRBD1 | SVGLTGDSEGYT
TRBJ1-1 | TRBV5-1 | - | ASSARTWDTEAF
TRBJ2-1 | TRBV6-2/TRBV6-3 | TRBD2 | ASTTGLAPQF
TRBJ1-2 | TRBV6-6 | - | ASRHGGYGYT
TRBJ1-2 | TRBV20-1 | TRBD1 | SASKTSGTGIFGYT
TRBJ2-6 | TRBV2 | - | ASGLTLGANVLT
TRBJ2-5 | TRBV27 | - | ASSLSPGGRGETQY
TRBJ2-1 | TRBV6-1 | TRBD1 | ASRKRGQAVDNEQF
TRBJ2-3 | TRBV7-2 | TRBD1 | ASSSPWTGDTQY
TRBJ2-7 | TRBV20-1 | TRBD2 | SARTSSYEQY
TRBJ2-1 | TRBV20-1 | TRBD1 | SAGAGTGMEEQF
TRBJ1-4 | TRBV10-3 | - | AISARQQANEKLF
TRBJ2-5 | TRBV7-2 | TRBD1 | ASSLMGQGAETQY
TRBJ2-7 | TRBV7-2 | - | ASSPPTPEQY
TRBJ1-5 | TRBV19 | TRBD1 | ASRSGGTVNQPQH
TRBJ2-5 | TRBV27 | - | ASSFAYGGGETQY
TRBJ2-2 | TRBV20-1 | - | SARTRGNTGELF
TRBJ2-5 | TRBV9 | TRBD2 | ASSAWTSGRFQETQY
TRBJ2-1 | TRBV12-3/TRBV12-4 | TRBD1 | ASSPRDRASREQF
- | TRBV20-1 | TRBD2 | SASSGGRADEQY
TRBJ2-6 | TRBV5-4 | TRBD1 | ASSFPGTVSGANVLT
TRBJ2-7 | TRBV29-1 | TRBD1 | SVRGQGAYEQY
TRBJ2-3 | TRBV10-3 | - | AISGTRDTQLTDTQY
TRBJ2-3 | TRBV29-1 | TRBD2 | SAITQTSGRYTDTQY
TRBJ2-5 | TRBV12-3/TRBV12-4 | TRBD1 | ASSRDSRETQY
TRBJ2-5 | TRBV20-1 | - | SAREGEETQY
TRBJ2-5 | TRBV27 | - | ASSPSGVAWATQY
TRBJ2-7 | TRBV27 | - | ASSPQWRAGTYEQY
TRBJ2-7 | TRBV7-9 | - | ASSLTPHRYEQY
TRBJ2-1 | TRBV6-2/TRBV6-3 | TRBD1 | ASSYRGRGNEQF
TRBJ2-1 | TRBV5-1 | - | ASSLDGLGREEF
TRBJ2-1 | TRBV7-2 | - | ASSLAGWHEQF
TRBJ2-6 | TRBV7-9 | - | ASPRIRTGSGANVLT
TRBJ2-5 | TRBV20-1 | TRBD1 | SAGDRGSYNEQY
- | TRBV20-1 | - | SAKDGGEMETQY
TRBJ1-4 | TRBV12-3/TRBV12-4 | TRBD1 | ATRTGEKLF